Listed here are 25 T cell receptor beta chains from one sample, sequenced in a study of blood T cell dynamics during melanoma immunotherapy. Only in-frame clones appear in the TCRdb table, and some are missing; sequencing was by immunoSEQ multiplex PCR. The sample holds about a thousand clones, roughly 87% seen once. As for time point: week 3, after first cycle of checkpoint inhibitor. Source: cell-free DNA from blood, taken from a patient treated with checkpoint blockade. The receptor set was obtained from a human donor with melanoma.

Notes on this clone: At one end, the junction sequence differs from germline, possibly due to a read error. This chain uses TRBV7-9 with TRBJ1-1; D unresolved. The length of the CDR3 is 14 residues. Per the germline V gene, CDR1 is SEHNR and CDR2 is FQNEAQ (reference sequence). In nucleotides, the CDR3 is TGTGCCAGCAGCTTAGTAGACAAAAACACTGAGGCTTTCTTT. Its protein is CASSLVDKNTEAFF. The full variable domain, with the rest looked up from reference TRBV7-9 and TRBJ1-1, is DTGVSQNPRHKITKRGQNVTFRCDPISEHNRLYWYRQTLGQGPEFLTYFQNEAQLEKSRLLSDRFSAERPKGSFSTLEIQRTEQGDSAMYLCASSLVDKNTEAFFGQGTRLTVV.

This chain links TRBV7-9 with TRBJ1-1; D is uncertain. V was trimmed by 1 base and J by 2 bases, leaving 8 bases between them. There are 14 residues in the CDR3. Per germline, CDR1 SEHNR and CDR2 FQNEAQ (reference sequence). CDR3 in DNA: TGTGCCAGCAGCTTAGTAAACAAAAACACTGAAGCTTTCTTT. Translation gives CASSLVNKNTEAFF.

About this clone itself: Other DNA sequences in this sample translate to the same CDR3. CDR3 nucleotide sequence: TGTGCCAGTAGTAGGGGGGGACAGACCTACGAGCAGTACTTC. Protein sequence: CASSRGGQTYEQYF. The chain is built from TRBV19 and TRBJ2-7, with D possibly being TRBD1 or TRBD2 (7 bases each). The length of the CDR3 is 14 residues. Trimming took 4 bases from V and 2 from J, leaving 12 bases between them. Germline loops: CDR1 LNHDA, CDR2 SQIVND (reference sequence).

This clone has just a few counts. The chain joins TRBV30 to TRBJ2-7, with 7 bases matching TRBD2. After removal of 4 bases from V and 6 bases from J, the junction contained 9 bases not matched to a gene. The CDR3 extends over 13 amino acids. CDR1 GTSNPN and CDR2 SVGIG come from the germline V gene (reference sequence). The CDR3 nucleotides read TGTGCCTGGAATTGGAGGGAGGGGCGCGAGCAGTACTTC. Protein: CAWNWREGREQYF.

This clone was found a few times. The chain has TRBV29-1 and TRBJ2-7; a weak D match, TRBD1 (6 bases). Trimming pared 7 bases from V and 2 bases from J, leaving 12 bases between. The CDR3 length is 12 residues. CDR1 and CDR2 (germline): SQVTM, ANQGSEA. CDR3 residues: CSGKDSAYEQYF. The CDR3 DNA sequence: TGCAGCGGTAAGGACAGTGCCTACGAGCAGTACTTC.

The V gene is TRBV9, the J gene TRBJ2-3; D is uncertain. The CDR3 runs to 9 residues. Germline CDR1 reads SGDLS; CDR2 reads YYNGEE. Trimming pared 2 bases from V and 9 bases from J, leaving 1 base between. Here the CDR3 reads CASSVTQYF. The CDR3 DNA reads TGTGCCAGCAGCGTGACGCAGTATTTT.

This chain joins TRBV5-4 and TRBJ2-1, with TRBD2 matching 10 bases. The V gene end was trimmed by 6 bases and the J gene end by 12 bases; junction bases not matched to a gene: 12. The CDR3 is made up of 14 amino acids. Per the germline V gene, CDR1 is SGHNT and CDR2 is YYREEE (reference sequence). The CDR3 here is CASTYTGTSDRQFF. The CDR3 DNA is TGTGCCAGCACTTACACAGGGACTAGCGATCGGCAGTTCTTC. Drawing the rest from reference TRBV5-4 and TRBJ2-1, the complete variable domain is ETGVTQSPTHLIKTRGQQVTLRCSSQSGHNTVSWYQQALGQGPQFIFQYYREEENGRGNFPPRFSGLQFPNYSSELNVNALELDDSALYLCASTYTGTSDRQFFGPGTRLTVL.

The CDR3 coding sequence is TGTGCCAGCAGCGGAGGGACGGTGAGCACAGATACGCAGTATTTT. It encodes CASSGGTVSTDTQYF. The rearrangement uses TRBV5-4 and TRBJ2-3, with a tentative D call TRBD2 (6 bases). The length of the CDR3 is 15 residues. Between the trimmed V and J ends, which lost 4 bases and 0 bases, there was a span of 12 bases. CDR1 is SGHNT and CDR2 is YYREEE in the germline V gene (reference sequence). Together with reference TRBV5-4 and TRBJ2-3, the CDR3 gives the full variable domain: ETGVTQSPTHLIKTRGQQVTLRCSSQSGHNTVSWYQQALGQGPQFIFQYYREEENGRGNFPPRFSGLQFPNYSSELNVNALELDDSALYLCASSGGTVSTDTQYFGPGTRLTVL.

This sequence joins TRBV5-1 and TRBJ2-3; D is perhaps TRBD1 (6 bases). V lost 0 bases and J lost 0, with 8 bases in between. Germline V lookup: CDR1 SGHRS, CDR2 YFSETQ. The CDR3 covers 15 residues. CDR3 nucleotide sequence: TGCGCCAGCAGCTTGGACAGGGATAGCACAGATACGCAGTATTTT. Amino acid sequence: CASSLDRDSTDTQYF.

This sequence joins TRBV28 and TRBJ1-4; D might be TRBD1 (5 bases). The CDR3 totals 14 residues. CDR1 and CDR2 (germline): MDHEN, SYDVKM. The V end lost 3 bases, the J end lost 3 bases, and 8 bases lay between the germline ends. The CDR3 spells CASSFRTPNEKLFF. CDR3 sequence (DNA): TGTGCCAGCAGTTTTAGGACACCTAATGAAAAACTGTTTTTT. Filled out from reference TRBV28 and TRBJ1-4, the complete variable domain reads DVKVTQSSRYLVKRTGEKVFLECVQDMDHENMFWYRQDPGLGLRLIYFSYDVKMKEKGDIPEGYSVSREKKERFSLILESASTNQTSMYLCASSFRTPNEKLFFGSGTQLSVL.

CDR3 sequence reads: CASSEAPGRENIQYF. CDR3 DNA sequence: TGTGCCAGCAGTGAAGCCCCTGGACGGGAAAACATTCAGTACTTC. This sequence joins TRBV6-1 and TRBJ2-4; no definite D call. Germline assignment: CDR1 MNHNS and CDR2 SASEGT. V was clipped by 0 bases and J by 5 bases, with 11 bases between them. The CDR3 consists of 15 residues.

This chain connects TRBV6-1 to TRBJ2-1; TRBD2 agrees at 14 bases. J lost 8 bases, V lost 4 bases, and 10 bases had no gene match. The CDR3 has 17 residues. The germline V gene encodes CDR1 MNHNS and CDR2 SASEGT. DNA of the CDR3: TGTGCCAGCAGTGCCTACTGGGGGACTAGCGGGAGCGATGAGCAGTTCTTC. Translating gives CASSAYWGTSGSDEQFF.

V is TRBV14 and J is TRBJ1-3, with a weak D call TRBD1 (6 bases). V lost 3 bases, J lost 2 bases, and 14 bases lay in between. Germline V lookup: CDR1 SGHDN, CDR2 FVKESK. This CDR3 spans 16 amino acids. The CDR3 protein is CASSQLPAGAGNTIYF. In DNA form, the CDR3 reads TGTGCCAGCAGCCAGTTGCCGGCAGGGGCTGGAAACACCATATATTTT.

The J gene is TRBJ1-5, the V gene TRBV19; TRBD1 matches at 7 bases. CDR1 is LNHDA and CDR2 is SQIVND in the germline V gene (reference sequence). Trimming cost V 11 bases and J 4 bases; bases outside gene matches: 11. CDR3 size: 14 residues. The CDR3 nucleotides are TGTGCCTCCAGGGGGGGCGAGTGGAATCAGCCCCAGCATTTT. Translating it yields CASRGGEWNQPQHF.

The chain recombines TRBV7-8 with TRBJ1-1; a possible D gene is TRBD1 (5 bases). V was shortened by 1 base and J by 7 bases, with 7 bases between the two germline ends. The CDR3 length is 12 residues. Germline-derived CDR1 and CDR2 are SGHVS and FQNEAQ. CDR3 nucleotide sequence: TGTGCCAGCAGCTTAGACAGGAATGAAGCTTTCTTT. Translated: CASSLDRNEAFF.

The chain is built from TRBV4-2 and TRBJ2-3; a weak D match, TRBD2 (5 bases). CDR1 and CDR2 from the germline V gene are LGHNA and YNFKEQ. This CDR3 has 14 amino acids. V gave up 7 bases and J gave up 2 bases, with 13 bases separating them. This CDR3 is CASTASGVTDTQYF. CDR3 bases: TGTGCCAGCACCGCGAGCGGAGTCACAGATACGCAGTATTTT.

This rearrangement joins TRBV19 to TRBJ2-7, with 13 bases fitting TRBD2. Germline V gene lookup returns CDR1 LNHDA and CDR2 SQIVND (reference sequence). Trimming cost V 11 bases and J 5 bases; bases outside gene matches: 9. The length of the CDR3 is 14 residues. The CDR3 region is CAFSRTSGSDEQYF. In nucleotides, the CDR3 is TGTGCCTTCAGCAGGACTAGCGGGAGTGACGAGCAGTACTTC. Combining the CDR3 with reference TRBV19 and TRBJ2-7 gives the whole variable domain DGGITQSPKYLFRKEGQNVTLSCEQNLNHDAMYWYRQDPGQGLRLIYYSQIVNDFQKGDIAEGYSVSREKKESFPLTVTSAQKNPTAFYLCAFSRTSGSDEQYFGPGTRLTVT.

The CDR3 nucleotides are TGTGCCGCGGGAAGCGGCTACGAGCAGTACTTC. This encodes CAAGSGYEQYF. J is TRBJ2-7 and V is TRBV5-4, with D maybe TRBD2 (6 bases). Germline V gives CDR1 SGHNT, CDR2 YYREEE (reference sequence). V was trimmed by 10 bases and J by 3 bases, leaving 11 bases between them. The length of the CDR3 is 11 residues.

The V call is TRBV5-8, the J call TRBJ1-5, with D tentatively TRBD1 (5 bases). Germline assignment: CDR1 SGHTS and CDR2 YDEGEE. The CDR3 contains 16 residues. Trimming stripped 0 bases from V and 1 base from J, with 11 bases between. The CDR3 sequence is CASSLGSGTSNQPQHF. CDR3 sequence (DNA): TGTGCCAGCAGCTTGGGGTCCGGGACGAGCAATCAGCCCCAGCATTTT.

CDR3 nucleotides: TGTGCCAGTAGTATCACCCACGGACCCTACGAGCAGTACTTC. It codes for CASSITHGPYEQYF. This rearrangement joins TRBV19 to TRBJ2-7; D not certain. Trimming removed 3 bases from V and 2 bases from J, with 11 bases in between. The CDR3 spans 14 residues. Germline V gives CDR1 LNHDA, CDR2 SQIVND (reference sequence). The variable domain in full, completed from reference TRBV19 and TRBJ2-7, reads DGGITQSPKYLFRKEGQNVTLSCEQNLNHDAMYWYRQDPGQGLRLIYYSQIVNDFQKGDIAEGYSVSREKKESFPLTVTSAQKNPTAFYLCASSITHGPYEQYFGPGTRLTVT.

The CDR3 protein is CASSLDFQIYEQYF. The CDR3 nucleotides are TGTGCCAGCAGCTTAGATTTCCAAATCTACGAGCAGTACTTC. This rearrangement joins TRBV11-2 to TRBJ2-7; no clear D gene. The germline gives CDR1 SGHAT, CDR2 FQNNGV. The CDR3 sequence is 14 residues long. V lost 0 bases, J lost 3 bases, and 9 bases lay in between.

The chain has TRBV19 and TRBJ2-1, with 9 bases that match TRBD1. In germline, CDR1 is LNHDA, CDR2 SQIVND (reference sequence). V lost 5 bases, J lost 8 bases, and 16 bases stayed unmatched. CDR3 length: 17 amino acids. For the CDR3, the DNA is TGTGCCAGTAGTTCCCCCCGGGACAGGGAGGCTAAGTATGAGCAGTTCTTC. Amino acids: CASSSPRDREAKYEQFF.

The rearrangement links TRBV4-2 to TRBJ2-3; 8 bases are a match to TRBD1. Germline V gives CDR1 LGHNA, CDR2 YNFKEQ. V lost 4 bases, J lost 4 bases, and 10 bases stayed unmatched. The CDR3 loop spans 16 amino acids. The DNA for the CDR3 is TGTGCCAGCAGCCCAACCGGACAGGGAGGAGCAGATACGCAGTATTTT. Translation gives CASSPTGQGGADTQYF.

The chain recombines TRBV11-3 with TRBJ2-2; 7 bases align to TRBD1. V was pared by 5 bases and J by 2 bases, with 5 bases of the junction left unmatched. The CDR3 consists of 15 residues. The germline CDR1 and CDR2 sequences are SGHNT and YENEEA. The CDR3 here is CASSPRQGNTGELFF. The CDR3 nucleotides are TGTGCCAGCAGCCCCAGACAGGGAAACACCGGGGAGCTGTTTTTT.

This sequence joins TRBV2 and TRBJ1-6; possible D gene TRBD1, 5 bases. CDR1 is SNHLY, CDR2 FYNNEI, per germline. Trimming took off 4 bases at V and 9 bases at J, with 16 bases between the two ends. The length of the CDR3 is 15 residues. The CDR3 is CASSVRGGIGSPLHF. In DNA form, the CDR3 reads TGTGCCAGCAGTGTAAGGGGAGGCATTGGTTCACCCCTCCACTTT.